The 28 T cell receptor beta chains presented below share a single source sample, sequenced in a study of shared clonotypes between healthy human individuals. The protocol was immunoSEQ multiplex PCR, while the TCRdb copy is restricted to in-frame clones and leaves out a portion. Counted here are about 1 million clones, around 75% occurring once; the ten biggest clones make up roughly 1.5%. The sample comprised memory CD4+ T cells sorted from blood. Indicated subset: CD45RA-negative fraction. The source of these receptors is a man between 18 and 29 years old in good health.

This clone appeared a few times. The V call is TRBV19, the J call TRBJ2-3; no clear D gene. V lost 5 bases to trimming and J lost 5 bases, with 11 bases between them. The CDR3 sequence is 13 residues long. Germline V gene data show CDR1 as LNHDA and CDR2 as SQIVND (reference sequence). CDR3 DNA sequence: TGTGCCAGTAGTTCGGACCTTGGAGATACGCAGTATTTT. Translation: CASSSDLGDTQYF.

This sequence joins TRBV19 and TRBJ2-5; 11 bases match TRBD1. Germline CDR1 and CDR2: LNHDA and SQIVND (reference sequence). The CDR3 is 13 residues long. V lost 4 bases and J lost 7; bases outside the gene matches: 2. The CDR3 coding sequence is TGTGCCAGTAGTACTGGGACAGGGGGGACCCAGTACTTC. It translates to CASSTGTGGTQYF.

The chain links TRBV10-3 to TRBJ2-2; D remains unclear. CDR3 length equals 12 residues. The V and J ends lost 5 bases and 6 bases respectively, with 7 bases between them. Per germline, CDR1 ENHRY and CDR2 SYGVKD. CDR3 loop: CAISLRSGELFF. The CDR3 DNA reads TGTGCCATCAGTTTAAGGTCCGGGGAGCTGTTTTTT.

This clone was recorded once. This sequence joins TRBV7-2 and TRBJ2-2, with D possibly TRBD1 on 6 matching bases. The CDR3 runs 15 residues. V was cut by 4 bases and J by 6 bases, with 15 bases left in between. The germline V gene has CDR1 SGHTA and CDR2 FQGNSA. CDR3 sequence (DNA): TGTGCCAGCAGCTCAAACAGGGTCGACGCCGGGGAGCTGTTTTTT. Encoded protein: CASSSNRVDAGELFF. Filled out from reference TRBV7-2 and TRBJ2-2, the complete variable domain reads GAGVSQSPSNKVTEKGKDVELRCDPISGHTALYWYRQSLGQGLEFLIYFQGNSAPDKSGLPSDRFSAERTGGSVSTLTIQRTQQEDSAVYLCASSSNRVDAGELFFGEGSRLTVL.

The CDR3 protein is CASSPGGTNSPLHF. Written as DNA, the CDR3 is TGTGCCAGCTCACCGGGGGGCACAAATTCACCCCTCCACTTT. The chain recombines TRBV18 with TRBJ1-6; perhaps TRBD1 as D (6 bases). V lost 3 bases and J lost 7, with 10 bases in between. The germline V gene has CDR1 KGHSH and CDR2 LQKENI. The CDR3 contains 14 residues.

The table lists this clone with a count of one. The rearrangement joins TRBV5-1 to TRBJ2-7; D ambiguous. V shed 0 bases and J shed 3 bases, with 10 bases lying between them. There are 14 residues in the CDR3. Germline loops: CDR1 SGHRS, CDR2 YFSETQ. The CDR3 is CASSLEAGFYEQYF. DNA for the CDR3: TGCGCCAGCAGCTTGGAGGCAGGTTTCTACGAGCAGTACTTC. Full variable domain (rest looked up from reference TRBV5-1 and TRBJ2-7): KAGVTQTPRYLIKTRGQQVTLSCSPISGHRSVSWYQQTPGQGLQFLFEYFSETQRNKGNFPGRFSGRQFSNSRSEMNVSTLELGDSALYLCASSLEAGFYEQYFGPGTRLTVT.

This CDR3 is CASSILGTSTEAFF. The CDR3 DNA sequence: TGTGCCAGTAGTATACTGGGAACGAGCACTGAAGCTTTCTTT. The chain recombines TRBV19 with TRBJ1-1; no clear D gene. The CDR3 length is 14 residues. V lost 2 bases and J 4 bases, leaving 11 bases between the germline ends. Per the germline V gene, CDR1 is LNHDA and CDR2 is SQIVND (reference sequence). Complete variable domain (other parts from reference TRBV19 and TRBJ1-1): DGGITQSPKYLFRKEGQNVTLSCEQNLNHDAMYWYRQDPGQGLRLIYYSQIVNDFQKGDIAEGYSVSREKKESFPLTVTSAQKNPTAFYLCASSILGTSTEAFFGQGTRLTVV.

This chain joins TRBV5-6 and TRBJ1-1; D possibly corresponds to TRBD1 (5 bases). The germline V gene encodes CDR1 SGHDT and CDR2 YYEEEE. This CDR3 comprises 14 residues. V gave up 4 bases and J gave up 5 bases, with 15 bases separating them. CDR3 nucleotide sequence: TGTGCCAGCAGCCGTGTCGGGGGGAGTACTGAAGCTTTCTTT. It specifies CASSRVGGSTEAFF.

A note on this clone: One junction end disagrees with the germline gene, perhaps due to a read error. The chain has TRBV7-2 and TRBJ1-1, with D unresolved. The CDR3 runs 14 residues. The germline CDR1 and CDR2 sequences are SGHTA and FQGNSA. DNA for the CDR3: TGTGCCAGCAACTTAGGGATCAGCCTCACTGAAGCTTTCTTT. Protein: CASNLGISLTEAFF.

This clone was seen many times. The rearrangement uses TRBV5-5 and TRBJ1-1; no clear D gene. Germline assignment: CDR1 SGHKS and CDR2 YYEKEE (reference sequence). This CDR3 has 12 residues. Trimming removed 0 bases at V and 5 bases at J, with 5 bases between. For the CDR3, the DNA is TGTGCCAGCAGCTTGGCCACTACTGAAGCTTTCTTT. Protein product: CASSLATTEAFF.

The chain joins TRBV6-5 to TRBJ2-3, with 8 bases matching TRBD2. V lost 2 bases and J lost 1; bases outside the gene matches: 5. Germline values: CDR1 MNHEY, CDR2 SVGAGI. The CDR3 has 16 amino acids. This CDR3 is CASSYRGGGGTDTQYF. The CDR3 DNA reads TGTGCCAGCAGTTACCGGGGGGGAGGCGGCACAGATACGCAGTATTTT.

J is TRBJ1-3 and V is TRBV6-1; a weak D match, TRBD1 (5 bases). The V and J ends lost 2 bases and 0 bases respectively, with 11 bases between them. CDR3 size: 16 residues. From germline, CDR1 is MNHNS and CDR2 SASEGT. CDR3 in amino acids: CASSEWGSSSGNTIYF. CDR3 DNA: TGTGCCAGCAGTGAATGGGGCAGTTCCTCTGGAAACACCATATATTTT.

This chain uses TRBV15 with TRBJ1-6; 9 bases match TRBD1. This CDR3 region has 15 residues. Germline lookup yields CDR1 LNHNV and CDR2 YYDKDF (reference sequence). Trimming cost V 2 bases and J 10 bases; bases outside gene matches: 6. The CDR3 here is CATSRKTGGQSPLHF. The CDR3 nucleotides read TGTGCCACCAGCAGAAAGACAGGGGGACAATCACCCCTCCACTTT.

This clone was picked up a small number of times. DNA of the CDR3: TGTGCCTGGACGAGCGGGGGTAGCAATCAGCCCCAGCATTTT. As protein: CAWTSGGSNQPQHF. The chain recombines TRBV30 with TRBJ1-5; tentatively, D is TRBD1 (5 bases). The length of the CDR3 is 14 residues. The V end was cut by 4 bases, the J end by 0 bases, with 10 bases between. The germline V gene has CDR1 GTSNPN and CDR2 SVGIG (reference sequence).

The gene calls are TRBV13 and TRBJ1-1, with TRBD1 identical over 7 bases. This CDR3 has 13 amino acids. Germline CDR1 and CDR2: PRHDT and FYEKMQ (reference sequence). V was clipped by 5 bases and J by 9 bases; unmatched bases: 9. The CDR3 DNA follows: TGTGCCAGCAGCCAAGACAGGGTCCAACAAGCTTTCTTT. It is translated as CASSQDRVQQAFF. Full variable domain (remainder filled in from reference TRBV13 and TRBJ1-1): AAGVIQSPRHLIKEKRETATLKCYPIPRHDTVYWYQQGPGQDPQFLISFYEKMQSDKGSIPDRFSAQQFSDYHSELNMSSLELGDSALYFCASSQDRVQQAFFGQGTRLTVV.

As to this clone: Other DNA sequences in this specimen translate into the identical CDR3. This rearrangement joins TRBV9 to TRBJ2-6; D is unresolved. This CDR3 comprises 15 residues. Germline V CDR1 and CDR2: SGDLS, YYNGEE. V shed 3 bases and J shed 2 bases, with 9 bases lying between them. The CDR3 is CASSAGTAGANVLTF. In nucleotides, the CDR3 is TGTGCCAGCAGCGCGGGTACTGCTGGGGCCAACGTCCTGACTTTC.

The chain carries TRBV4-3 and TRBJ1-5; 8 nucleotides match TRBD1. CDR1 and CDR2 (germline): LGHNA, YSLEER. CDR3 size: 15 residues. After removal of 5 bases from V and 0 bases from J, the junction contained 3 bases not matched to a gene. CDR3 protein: CASSRTGGSNQPQHF. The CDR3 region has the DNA TGCGCCAGCAGCAGAACAGGGGGTAGCAATCAGCCCCAGCATTTT.

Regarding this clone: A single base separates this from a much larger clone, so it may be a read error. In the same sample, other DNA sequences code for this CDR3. CDR3 in DNA: TGTGCCAGCAGTTTACCTAGCACAGATACGCAGTATTTT. Translation: CASSLPSTDTQYF. The chain recombines TRBV28 with TRBJ2-3, with D unresolved. V lost 2 bases to trimming and J lost 0 bases, with 3 bases between them. This CDR3 is 13 amino acids long. Germline V gene data show CDR1 as MDHEN and CDR2 as SYDVKM.

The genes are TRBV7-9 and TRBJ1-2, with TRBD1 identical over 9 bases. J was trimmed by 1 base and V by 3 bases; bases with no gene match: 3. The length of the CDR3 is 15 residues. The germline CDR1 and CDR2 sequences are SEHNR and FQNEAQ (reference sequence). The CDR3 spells CASSLGDRVNYGYTF. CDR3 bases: TGTGCCAGCAGCTTGGGGGACAGGGTTAACTATGGCTACACCTTC.

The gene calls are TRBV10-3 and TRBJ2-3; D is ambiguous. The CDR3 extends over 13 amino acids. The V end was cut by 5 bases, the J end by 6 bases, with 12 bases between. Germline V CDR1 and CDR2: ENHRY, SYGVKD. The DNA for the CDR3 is TGTGCCATCAGTCAACTAAGGTTGGATACGCAGTATTTT. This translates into CAISQLRLDTQYF.

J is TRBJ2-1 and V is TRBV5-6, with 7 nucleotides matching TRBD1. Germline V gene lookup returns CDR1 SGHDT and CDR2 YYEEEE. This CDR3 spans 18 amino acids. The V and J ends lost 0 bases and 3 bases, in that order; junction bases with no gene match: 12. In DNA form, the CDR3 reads TGTGCCAGCAGCTTGGGTTTACCGGGACAGACCCACTACAATGAGCAGTTCTTC. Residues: CASSLGLPGQTHYNEQFF.

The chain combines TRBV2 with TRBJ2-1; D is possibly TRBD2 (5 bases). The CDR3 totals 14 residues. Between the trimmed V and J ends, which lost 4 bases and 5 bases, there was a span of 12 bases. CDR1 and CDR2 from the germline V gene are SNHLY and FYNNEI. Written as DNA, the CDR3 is TGTGCCAGCAGTGTTGAGACTACGAACAATGAGCAGTTCTTC. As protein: CASSVETTNNEQFF.

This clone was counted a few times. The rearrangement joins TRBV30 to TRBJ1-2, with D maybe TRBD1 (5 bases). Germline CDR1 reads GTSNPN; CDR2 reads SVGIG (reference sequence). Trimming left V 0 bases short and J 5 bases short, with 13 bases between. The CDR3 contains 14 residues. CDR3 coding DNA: TGTGCCTGGAGTGTGAGGAGGGGTTGGTATGGCTACACCTTC. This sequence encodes CAWSVRRGWYGYTF.

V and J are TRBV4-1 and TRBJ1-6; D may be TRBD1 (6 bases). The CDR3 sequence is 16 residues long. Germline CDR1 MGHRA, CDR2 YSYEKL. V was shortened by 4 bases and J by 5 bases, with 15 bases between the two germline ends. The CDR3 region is CASSREGGRNNSPLHF. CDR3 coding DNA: TGCGCCAGCAGCCGGGAGGGGGGACGAAATAATTCACCCCTCCACTTT.

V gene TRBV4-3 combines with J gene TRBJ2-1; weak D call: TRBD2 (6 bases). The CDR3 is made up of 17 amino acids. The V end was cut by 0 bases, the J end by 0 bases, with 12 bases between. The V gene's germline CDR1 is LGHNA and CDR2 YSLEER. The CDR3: CASSQDPAGSSYNEQFF. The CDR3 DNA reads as TGCGCCAGCAGCCAAGATCCGGCGGGAAGCTCCTACAATGAGCAGTTCTTC.

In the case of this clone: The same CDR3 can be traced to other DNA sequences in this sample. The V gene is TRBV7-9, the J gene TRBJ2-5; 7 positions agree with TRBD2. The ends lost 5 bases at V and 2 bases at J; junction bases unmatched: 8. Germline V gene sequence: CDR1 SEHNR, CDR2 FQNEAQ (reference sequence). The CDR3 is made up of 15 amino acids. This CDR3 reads CASSLRLATQETQYF. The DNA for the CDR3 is TGTGCCAGCAGCCTCCGACTAGCCACTCAAGAGACCCAGTACTTC.

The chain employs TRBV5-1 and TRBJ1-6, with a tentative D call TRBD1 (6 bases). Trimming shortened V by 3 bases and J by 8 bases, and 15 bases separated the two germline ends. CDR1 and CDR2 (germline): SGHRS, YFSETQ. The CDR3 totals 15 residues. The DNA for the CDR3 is TGCGCCAGCAGCTCCCAAGGAGGGGGTTATTCACCCCTCCACTTT. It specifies CASSSQGGGYSPLHF.

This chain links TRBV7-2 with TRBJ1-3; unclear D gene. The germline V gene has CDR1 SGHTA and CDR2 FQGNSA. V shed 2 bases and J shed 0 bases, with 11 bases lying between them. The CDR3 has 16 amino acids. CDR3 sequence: CASSLNPGASGNTIYF. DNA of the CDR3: TGTGCCAGCAGCTTAAATCCGGGCGCCTCTGGAAACACCATATATTTT.